This T cell receptor (beta chain) is drawn from a study of glioma-infiltrating T cells after dendritic cell vaccination. Sequencing was performed with immunoSEQ multiplex PCR; in TCRdb, only in-frame clones are kept and a portion is missing. The table shows approximately 99,000 clones, with 65% to 85% occurring only once. The sample's time point: after dendritic cell vaccination, including at tumor progression/relapse. From germline, CDR1 is MDHEN and CDR2 SYDVKM. V was clipped by 3 bases and J by 8 bases, with 10 bases between them. The CDR3 has 13 amino acids. This chain uses TRBV28 with TRBJ1-4; D possibly corresponds to TRBD1 (5 bases). Sequenced here: blood, sampled after dendritic cell vaccination. This TCR was recovered from a human donor with glioblastoma. The CDR3 DNA reads TGTGCCAGCAGTTTTAGTGGGGGGGAAAAACTGTTTTTT. As protein: CASSFSGGEKLFF.